Many counts were recorded for the clone carrying this TCR beta chain. The target antigen is unknown. This entry belongs to a study of T-cell reconstitution after alpha-beta-depleted transplantation in children. Whole-study results and caveats: At the one-year point after transplant, T-cell counts and TCRbeta diversity were found to come mostly from T cells that had been newly produced. Alpha-beta T cells present about two months after transplant were reported to originate from several hundred expanded graft clones. Surviving recipient T cells and thymic progenitors produced the high day-60 TCRbeta diversity seen in some patients.

Germline CDR1 reads SGHTA; CDR2 reads FQGNSA. The CDR3 length is 15 residues. Losses at the gene ends were 6 bases for V and 7 bases for J; bases not matched to a gene: 11. Unique molecular identifiers were incorporated into the prepared TCRbeta library. TCRdb analysed the PCR reads with MiXCR anew, one entry per CDR3 protein. This table has 98,000 or so distinct CDR3 sequences, almost 6.5% appearing once. This TCR was sampled from a male patient between 2 and 10 years old who had a stem cell transplant for acute lymphoblastic leukemia, so the T cells may come from the graft donor. V is TRBV7-2 and J is TRBJ2-2; 7 bases are a match to TRBD1. The sequencing used PBMCs, mostly from graft donor cells, collected 360 days after TCRalphabeta/CD19-depleted stem cell transplant. CDR3 in amino acids: CASSFRGSQDGELFF. As DNA, the CDR3 is TGTGCCAGCAGTTTCAGGGGGAGCCAGGACGGGGAGCTGTTTTTT.